The clone carrying this T cell receptor (beta chain) appeared a few times. The antigen is undetermined. This specimen belongs to a study of T cells after yellow fever vaccination. Study-level results: From the bulk population, abundant clonotypes could contaminate and appear within FACS-sorted repertoires. Post-booster samples contained most primary-vaccination clones (approximately 95% CD4, approximately 88% CD8).

Researchers made TCR cDNA using 5'RACE template switching, and this step added a universal primer site and UMIs. In TCRdb, the 5' RACE reads were re-called with MiXCR into one record per CDR3 protein. The table records some 350,000 distinct CDR3 sequences, 6.2% of them present only once. The CDR3 contains 15 residues. Trimming took 2 bases from V and 1 from J, leaving 11 bases between them. Germline V gene lookup returns CDR1 SEHNR and CDR2 FQNEAQ (reference sequence). This clonotype was sampled from a man aged 25 to 40 who received the YFV17D yellow fever vaccine. The chain links TRBV7-9 to TRBJ2-5, with D tentatively TRBD2 (6 bases). The sample was PBMCs, taken 5 days after the yellow fever booster vaccination. The DNA of the CDR3 is TGTGCCAGCAGCTTAAAGGGCGGGATCCAAGAGACCCAGTACTTC. It encodes CASSLKGGIQETQYF.